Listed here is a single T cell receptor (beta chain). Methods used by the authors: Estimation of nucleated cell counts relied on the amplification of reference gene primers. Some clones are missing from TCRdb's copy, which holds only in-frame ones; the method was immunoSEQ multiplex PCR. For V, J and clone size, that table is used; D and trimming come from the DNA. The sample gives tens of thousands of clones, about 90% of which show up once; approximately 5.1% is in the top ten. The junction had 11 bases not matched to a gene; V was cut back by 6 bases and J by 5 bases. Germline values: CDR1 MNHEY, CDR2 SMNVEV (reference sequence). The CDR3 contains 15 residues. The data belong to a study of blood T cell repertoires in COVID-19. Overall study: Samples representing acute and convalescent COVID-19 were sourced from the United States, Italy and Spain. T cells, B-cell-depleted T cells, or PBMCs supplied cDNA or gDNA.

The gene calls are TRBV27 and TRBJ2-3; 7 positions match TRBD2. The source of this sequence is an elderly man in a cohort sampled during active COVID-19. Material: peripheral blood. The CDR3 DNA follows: TGTGCCAGCAGCCCGCCCCCTAGCGGCCGAGATACGCAGTATTTT. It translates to CASSPPPSGRDTQYF.